The following is a TCR beta chain sequence with its context. What it binds is not known. These data originate in a study of OX40 agonist ivuxolimab in advanced cancers. General observations from the study: Relative to CD4+ cells, CD8+ T cells on average had more expanded clones. The investigators did not determine what antigen specificity the expanded peripheral T cells had. At doses 0.1 to 3.0 mg/kg, CD4+ and CD8+ clones expanded.

Germline V gives CDR1 MDHEN, CDR2 SYDVKM. V lost 7 bases and J 6 bases, leaving 19 bases between the germline ends. The CDR3 consists of 14 residues. Assay: immunoSEQ multiplex PCR; the TCRdb copy retains only in-frame clones and omits some. The data hold tens of thousands of clones, with 70% to 90% observed a single time. The sample consisted of CD4+ or CD8+ T cells sorted from blood, taken in a trial of the OX40 agonist ivuxolimab. V and J are TRBV28 and TRBJ2-7; a weak D match, TRBD2 (8 bases). The clonotype originates from an adult with an advanced solid tumor such as melanoma, head and neck, liver or kidney cancer. The CDR3 region is CASTGGKAGVEQYF. CDR3 nucleotide sequence: TGTGCCAGCACAGGGGGGAAAGCGGGAGTCGAGCAGTACTTC.